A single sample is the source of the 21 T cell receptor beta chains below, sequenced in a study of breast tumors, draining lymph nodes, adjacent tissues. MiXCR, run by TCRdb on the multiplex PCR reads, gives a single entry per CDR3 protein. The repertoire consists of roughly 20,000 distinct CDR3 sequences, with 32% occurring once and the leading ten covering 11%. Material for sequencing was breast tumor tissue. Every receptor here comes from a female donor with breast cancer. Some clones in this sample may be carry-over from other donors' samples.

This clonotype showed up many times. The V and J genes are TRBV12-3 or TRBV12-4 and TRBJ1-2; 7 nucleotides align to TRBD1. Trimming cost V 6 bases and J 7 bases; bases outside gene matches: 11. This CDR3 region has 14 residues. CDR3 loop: CASSLTGDPTGYTF. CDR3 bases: TGTGCCAGCAGCCTTACAGGGGATCCCACTGGCTACACCTTC.

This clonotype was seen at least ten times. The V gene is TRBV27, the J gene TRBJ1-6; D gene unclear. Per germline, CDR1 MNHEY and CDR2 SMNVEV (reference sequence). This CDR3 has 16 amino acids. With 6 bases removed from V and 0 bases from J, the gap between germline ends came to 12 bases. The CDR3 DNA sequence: TGTGCCAGCAGATTCGAACGGAGCTCCTATAATTCACCCCTCCACTTT. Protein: CASRFERSSYNSPLHF.

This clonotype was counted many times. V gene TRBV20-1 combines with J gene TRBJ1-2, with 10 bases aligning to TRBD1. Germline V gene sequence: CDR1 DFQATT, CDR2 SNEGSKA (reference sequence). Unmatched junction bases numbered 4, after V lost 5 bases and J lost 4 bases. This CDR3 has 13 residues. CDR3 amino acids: CSARRDRGYGYTF. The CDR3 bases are TGCAGTGCTCGCCGGGACAGGGGCTATGGCTACACCTTC.

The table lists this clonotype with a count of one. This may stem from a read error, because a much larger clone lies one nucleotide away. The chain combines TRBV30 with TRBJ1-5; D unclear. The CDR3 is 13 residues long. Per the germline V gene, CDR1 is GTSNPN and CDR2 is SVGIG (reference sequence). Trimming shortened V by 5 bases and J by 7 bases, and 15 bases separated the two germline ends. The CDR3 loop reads CAWGSGGRQPQHF. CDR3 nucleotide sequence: TGTGCCTGGGGGTCGGGAGGGCGCCAGCCCCAGCATTTT.

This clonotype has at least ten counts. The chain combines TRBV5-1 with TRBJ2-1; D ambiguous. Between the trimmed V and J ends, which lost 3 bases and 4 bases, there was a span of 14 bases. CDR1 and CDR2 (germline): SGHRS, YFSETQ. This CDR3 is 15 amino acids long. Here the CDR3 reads CASSWVRPSYNEQFF. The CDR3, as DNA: TGCGCCAGCAGCTGGGTCCGGCCCTCTTACAATGAGCAGTTCTTC.

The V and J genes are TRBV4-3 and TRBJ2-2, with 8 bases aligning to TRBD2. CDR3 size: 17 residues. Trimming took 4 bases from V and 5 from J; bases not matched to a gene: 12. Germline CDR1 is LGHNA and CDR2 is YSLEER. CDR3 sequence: CASSREALAEWTGELFF. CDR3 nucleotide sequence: TGCGCCAGCAGCCGAGAAGCACTAGCGGAGTGGACCGGGGAGCTGTTTTTT.

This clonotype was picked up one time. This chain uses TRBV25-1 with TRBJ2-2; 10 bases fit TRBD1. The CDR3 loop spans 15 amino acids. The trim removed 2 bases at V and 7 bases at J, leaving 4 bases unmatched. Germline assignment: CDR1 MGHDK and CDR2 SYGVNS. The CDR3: CASSERQGAGGELFF. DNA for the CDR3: TGTGCCAGCAGTGAAAGACAGGGGGCTGGCGGGGAGCTGTTTTTT.

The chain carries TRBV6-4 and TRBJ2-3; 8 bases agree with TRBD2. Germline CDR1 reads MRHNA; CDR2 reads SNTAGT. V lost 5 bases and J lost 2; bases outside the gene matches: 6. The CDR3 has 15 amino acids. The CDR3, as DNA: TGTGCCAGCAGTCCGACTAGCGACCTCACAGATACGCAGTATTTT. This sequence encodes CASSPTSDLTDTQYF.

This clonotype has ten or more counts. The CDR3 DNA sequence: TGCAGTGCTTGGACTAGCGGCACCTACGAGCAGTACTTC. Protein sequence: CSAWTSGTYEQYF. The chain combines TRBV20-1 with TRBJ2-7; TRBD2 aligns across 10 bases. Trimming removed 5 bases from V and 2 bases from J; junction bases left unmatched: 3. Germline values: CDR1 DFQATT, CDR2 SNEGSKA (reference sequence). The CDR3 sequence is 13 residues long.

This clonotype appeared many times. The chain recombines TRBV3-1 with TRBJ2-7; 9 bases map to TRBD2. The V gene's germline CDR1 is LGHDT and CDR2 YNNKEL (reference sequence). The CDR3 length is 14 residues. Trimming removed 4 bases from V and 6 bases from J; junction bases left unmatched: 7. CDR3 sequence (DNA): TGTGCCAGCAGCCCAATCGGCGGGAGGGGCGAGCAGTACTTC. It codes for CASSPIGGRGEQYF.

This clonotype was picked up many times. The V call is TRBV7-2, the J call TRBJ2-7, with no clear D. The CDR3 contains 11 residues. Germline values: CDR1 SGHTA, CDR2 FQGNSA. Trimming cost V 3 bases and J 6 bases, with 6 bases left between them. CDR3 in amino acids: CASSLGLEQYF. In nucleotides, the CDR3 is TGTGCCAGCAGCTTGGGCCTCGAGCAGTACTTC. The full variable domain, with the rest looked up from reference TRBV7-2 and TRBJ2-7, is GAGVSQSPSNKVTEKGKDVELRCDPISGHTALYWYRQSLGQGLEFLIYFQGNSAPDKSGLPSDRFSAERTGGSVSTLTIQRTQQEDSAVYLCASSLGLEQYFGPGTRLTVT.

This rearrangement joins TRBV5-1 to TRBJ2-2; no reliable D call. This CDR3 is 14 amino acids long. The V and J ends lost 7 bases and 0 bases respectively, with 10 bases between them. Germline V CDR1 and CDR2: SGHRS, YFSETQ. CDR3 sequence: CASGPSTNTGELFF. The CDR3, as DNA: TGCGCCAGCGGTCCGTCTACGAACACCGGGGAGCTGTTTTTT. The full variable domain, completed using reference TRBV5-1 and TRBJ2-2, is KAGVTQTPRYLIKTRGQQVTLSCSPISGHRSVSWYQQTPGQGLQFLFEYFSETQRNKGNFPGRFSGRQFSNSRSEMNVSTLELGDSALYLCASGPSTNTGELFFGEGSRLTVL.

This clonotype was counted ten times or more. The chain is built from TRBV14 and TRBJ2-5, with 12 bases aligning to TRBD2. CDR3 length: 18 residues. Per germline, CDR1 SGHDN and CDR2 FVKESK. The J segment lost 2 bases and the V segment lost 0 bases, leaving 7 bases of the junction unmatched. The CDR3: CASSQDIRLAGGQETQYF. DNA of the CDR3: TGTGCCAGCAGCCAAGATATAAGGCTAGCGGGAGGGCAAGAGACCCAGTACTTC. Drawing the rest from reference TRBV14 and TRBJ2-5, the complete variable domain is EAGVTQFPSHSVIEKGQTVTLRCDPISGHDNLYWYRRVMGKEIKFLLHFVKESKQDESGMPNNRFLAERTGGTYSTLKVQPAELEDSGVYFCASSQDIRLAGGQETQYFGPGTRLLVL.

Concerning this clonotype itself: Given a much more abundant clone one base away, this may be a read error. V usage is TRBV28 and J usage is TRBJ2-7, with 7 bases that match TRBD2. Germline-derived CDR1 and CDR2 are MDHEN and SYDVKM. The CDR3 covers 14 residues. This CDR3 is CASTRGASGYKQYF. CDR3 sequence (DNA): TGTGCCAGCACTAGGGGTGCTAGCGGCTACAAGCAGTACTTC.

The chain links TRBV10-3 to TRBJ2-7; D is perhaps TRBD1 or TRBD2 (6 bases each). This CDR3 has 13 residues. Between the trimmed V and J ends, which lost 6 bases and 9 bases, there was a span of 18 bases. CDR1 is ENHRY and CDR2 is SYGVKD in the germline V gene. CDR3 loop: CAISGGGSTGQYF. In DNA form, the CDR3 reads TGTGCCATCAGCGGGGGCGGGTCGACCGGGCAGTACTTC.

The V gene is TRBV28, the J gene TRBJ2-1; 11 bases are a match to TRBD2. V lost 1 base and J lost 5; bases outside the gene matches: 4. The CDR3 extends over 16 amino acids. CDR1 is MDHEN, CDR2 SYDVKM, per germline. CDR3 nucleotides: TGTGCCAGCAGTTTATCGGGGACTAGCGGACACAATGAGCAGTTCTTC. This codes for CASSLSGTSGHNEQFF.

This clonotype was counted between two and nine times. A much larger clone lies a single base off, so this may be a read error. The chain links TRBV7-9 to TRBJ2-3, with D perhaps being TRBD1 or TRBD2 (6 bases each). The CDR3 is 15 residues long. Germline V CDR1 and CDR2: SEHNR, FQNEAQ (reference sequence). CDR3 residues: CASSLVLGGTDTRYF. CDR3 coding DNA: TGTGCCAGCAGCTTAGTTCTCGGGGGCACAGATACGCGGTATTTT.

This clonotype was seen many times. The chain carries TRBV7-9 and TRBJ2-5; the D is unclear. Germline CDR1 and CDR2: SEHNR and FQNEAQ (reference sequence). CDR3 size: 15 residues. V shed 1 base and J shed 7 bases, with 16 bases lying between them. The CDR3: CASSLEEAGPGTQYF. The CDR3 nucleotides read TGTGCCAGCAGCTTAGAAGAGGCAGGACCGGGGACCCAGTACTTC.

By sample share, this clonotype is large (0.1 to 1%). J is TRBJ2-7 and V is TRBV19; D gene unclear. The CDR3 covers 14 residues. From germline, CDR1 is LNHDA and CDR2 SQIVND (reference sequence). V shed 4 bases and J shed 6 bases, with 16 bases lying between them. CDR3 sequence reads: CASSTRTPPGEQYF. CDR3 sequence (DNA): TGTGCCAGTAGTACACGGACCCCTCCCGGCGAGCAGTACTTC.

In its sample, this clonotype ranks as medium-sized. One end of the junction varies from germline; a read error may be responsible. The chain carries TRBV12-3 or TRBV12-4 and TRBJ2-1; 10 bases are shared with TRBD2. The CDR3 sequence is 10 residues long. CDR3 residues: CASAPGLAIF. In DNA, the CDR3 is TGTGCCAGCGCTCCGGGACTAGCGATCTTC.

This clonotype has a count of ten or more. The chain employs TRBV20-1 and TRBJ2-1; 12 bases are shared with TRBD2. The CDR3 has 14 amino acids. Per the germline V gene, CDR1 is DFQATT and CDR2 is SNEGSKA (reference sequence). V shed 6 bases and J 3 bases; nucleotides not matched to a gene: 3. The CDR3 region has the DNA TGCAGTGCCCGACTAGCGGGAGACTACAATGAGCAGTTCTTC. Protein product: CSARLAGDYNEQFF.